Presented here are 2 T cell receptor beta chains from one specimen sequenced in a study of Ad26.COV2.S vaccination and SARS-CoV-2 variants. Assay: immunoSEQ multiplex PCR; the TCRdb copy retains only in-frame clones and omits some. The sample includes a few hundred thousand clones, 88% of them seen just once. The treatment here: 15 to 20 received Ad26.COV2.S at low or high dose, single or two shots; five or six received placebo; per-sample allocation not given. Specimen acquisition occurred on day 63 following the initial vaccine or placebo injection. The sample was peripheral blood, taken in a trial of Ad26.COV2.S vaccine versus placebo. These receptors originate from a person aged 18-60 years who received the Ad26.COV2.S COVID-19 vaccine or a placebo.

The chain links TRBV7-9 to TRBJ1-6; 9 nucleotides line up with TRBD1. The CDR3 has 16 residues. Germline lookup yields CDR1 SEHNR and CDR2 FQNEAQ (reference sequence). Trimming took 1 base from V and 9 from J; bases not matched to a gene: 7. The CDR3 region is CASSLGDRESRSPLHF. The CDR3 nucleotides read TGTGCCAGCAGCTTAGGGGACAGGGAGTCCCGTTCACCCCTCCACTTT.

This chain links TRBV7-2 with TRBJ1-6, with 9 bases matching TRBD1. In germline, CDR1 is SGHTA, CDR2 FQGNSA. With 4 bases clipped from V and 7 bases from J, the junction kept 5 bases outside the gene matches. This CDR3 region has 15 residues. DNA for the CDR3: TGTGCCAGCAGCTGGACAGGGGAAGGGAATTCACCCCTCCACTTT. It is translated as CASSWTGEGNSPLHF.